These 28 T cell receptor beta chains were sequenced from one sample in a study of shared clonotypes between healthy human individuals. The table came from immunoSEQ multiplex PCR; TCRdb's copy has only in-frame clones and leaves some out. The table includes roughly 1,500,000 clones, 97% to 99% detected once. The sequencing input was naive CD4+ T cells sorted from blood. Described subset: CD45RA+ positively selected. The receptors shown here come from a man aged 30-40 years in good health.

This clone was picked up one time. V usage is TRBV10-3 and J usage is TRBJ1-4; D remains unclear. This CDR3 is 12 amino acids long. Trimming removed 6 bases from V and 11 bases from J, with 13 bases in between. CDR1 is ENHRY and CDR2 is SYGVKD in the germline V gene. DNA for the CDR3: TGTGCCATCAGCCCCGGAGAAGGGAAACTGTTTTTT. This codes for CAISPGEGKLFF.

The chain has TRBV14 and TRBJ2-7; unclear D gene. V lost 4 bases and J lost 0, with 16 bases in between. Germline V gene sequence: CDR1 SGHDN, CDR2 FVKESK. The CDR3 is made up of 16 amino acids. CDR3 in amino acids: CASSRLRTRTSYEQYF. CDR3 DNA: TGTGCCAGCAGCCGTTTAAGGACCCGTACCTCCTACGAGCAGTACTTC.

This rearrangement joins TRBV6-6 to TRBJ2-2; TRBD1 aligns across 9 bases. The V segment lost 7 bases and the J segment 6 bases; nucleotides outside the gene matches: 6. This CDR3 contains 14 residues. Germline CDR1 and CDR2: MNHNY and SVGAGI (reference sequence). The CDR3 sequence: CASTRDRVSGELFF. The CDR3 bases are TGTGCCAGCACACGGGACAGGGTGTCCGGGGAGCTGTTTTTT.

J is TRBJ2-1 and V is TRBV7-9, with D possibly matching TRBD2 (5 bases). V was pared by 1 base and J by 3 bases, with 7 bases between. The V gene's germline CDR1 is SEHNR and CDR2 FQNEAQ (reference sequence). This CDR3 region has 14 residues. CDR3: CASSLVGVYNEQFF. CDR3 DNA sequence: TGTGCCAGCAGCTTAGTGGGAGTCTACAATGAGCAGTTCTTC.

The chain recombines TRBV7-8 with TRBJ1-4; D is perhaps TRBD1 (5 bases). The CDR3 totals 15 residues. Germline-derived CDR1 and CDR2 are SGHVS and FQNEAQ. V was pared by 8 bases and J by 0 bases, with 13 bases between. The CDR3, as DNA: TGTGCCAGCTCGGGACGCAGGTCAACTAATGAAAAACTGTTTTTT. Translating it yields CASSGRRSTNEKLFF.

V and J are TRBV11-2 and TRBJ2-1; D may be TRBD1 (6 bases). Trimming shortened V by 2 bases and J by 0 bases, and 14 bases separated the two germline ends. Germline CDR1 SGHAT, CDR2 FQNNGV. This CDR3 has 17 residues. The CDR3 region is CASSLSYQGSSYNEQFF. DNA of the CDR3: TGTGCCAGCAGCTTATCGTATCAGGGGAGCTCCTACAATGAGCAGTTCTTC. Together with reference TRBV11-2 and TRBJ2-1, the CDR3 gives the full variable domain: EAGVAQSPRYKIIEKRQSVAFWCNPISGHATLYWYQQILGQGPKLLIQFQNNGVVDDSQLPKDRFSAERLKGVDSTLKIQPAKLEDSAVYLCASSLSYQGSSYNEQFFGPGTRLTVL.

The chain couples TRBV2 to TRBJ2-2; D is perhaps TRBD2 (6 bases). This CDR3 comprises 14 residues. Per germline, CDR1 SNHLY and CDR2 FYNNEI. V shed 4 bases and J shed 5 bases, with 11 bases lying between them. CDR3 sequence: CASSALASTGELFF. The DNA of the CDR3 is TGTGCCAGCAGTGCTCTAGCGTCTACCGGGGAGCTGTTTTTT. Full variable domain (remainder filled in from reference TRBV2 and TRBJ2-2): EPEVTQTPSHQVTQMGQEVILRCVPISNHLYFYWYRQILGQKVEFLVSFYNNEISEKSEIFDDQFSVERPDGSNFTLKIRSTKLEDSAMYFCASSALASTGELFFGEGSRLTVL.

V gene TRBV30 combines with J gene TRBJ2-7; tentatively, D is TRBD1 (6 bases). V lost 0 bases to trimming and J lost 5 bases, with 11 bases between them. Germline values: CDR1 GTSNPN, CDR2 SVGIG (reference sequence). The CDR3 covers 13 residues. CDR3 protein: CAWSVNGQHEQYF. The CDR3 nucleotides are TGTGCCTGGAGTGTCAACGGACAGCACGAGCAGTACTTC.

The table lists this clone with a count of one. The CDR3 coding sequence is TGTGCCAGCAGTCTTACAGGGACGCAGTTCTTC. This encodes CASSLTGTQFF. The chain is built from TRBV5-5 and TRBJ2-1; possibly TRBD1 for D (6 bases). The ends were cut back, 5 bases at V and 12 bases at J, with 12 bases in the middle. The CDR3 loop spans 11 amino acids. The germline V gene encodes CDR1 SGHKS and CDR2 YYEKEE (reference sequence).

This clone occurred once. The CDR3 reads CASSESTSNHEQFF. The CDR3 DNA reads as TGCGCCAGCAGTGAGTCGACTAGCAATCATGAGCAGTTCTTC. The chain carries TRBV10-1 and TRBJ2-1, with 7 bases lining up with TRBD2. The length of the CDR3 is 14 residues. V was clipped by 0 bases and J by 8 bases; unmatched bases: 4. From germline, CDR1 is WNHNN and CDR2 SYGVQD (reference sequence).

The chain joins TRBV5-6 to TRBJ2-7; TRBD1 matches at 8 bases. V trimming: 5 bases; J trimming: 6 bases; junction bases outside the gene matches: 7. Germline-derived CDR1 and CDR2 are SGHDT and YYEEEE. The CDR3 covers 13 residues. The CDR3: CASRPDRVGEQYF. The CDR3 coding sequence is TGTGCCAGCAGGCCGGACAGGGTGGGCGAGCAGTACTTC. The full variable domain, with the rest looked up from reference TRBV5-6 and TRBJ2-7, is DAGVTQSPTHLIKTRGQQVTLRCSPKSGHDTVSWYQQALGQGPQFIFQYYEEEERQRGNFPDRFSGHQFPNYSSELNVNALLLGDSALYLCASRPDRVGEQYFGPGTRLTVT.

This chain uses TRBV5-1 with TRBJ2-7; TRBD2 aligns across 7 bases. From germline, CDR1 is SGHRS and CDR2 YFSETQ. Losses at the gene ends were 7 bases for V and 3 bases for J; bases not matched to a gene: 4. This CDR3 is 12 amino acids long. CDR3: CASGTTNYEQYF. The CDR3 DNA reads TGCGCCAGCGGGACTACCAACTACGAGCAGTACTTC.

The V gene is TRBV5-1, the J gene TRBJ1-4; possible D gene TRBD1, 6 bases. V gave up 1 base and J gave up 4 bases, with 11 bases separating them. The length of the CDR3 is 15 residues. Germline V gives CDR1 SGHRS, CDR2 YFSETQ. CDR3 nucleotides: TGCGCCAGCAGCTTGTGGGGGCAGAGTAATGAAAAACTGTTTTTT. Translating gives CASSLWGQSNEKLFF.

V is TRBV19 and J is TRBJ2-1, with 7 bases fitting TRBD1. The trim removed 6 bases at V and 2 bases at J, leaving 7 bases unmatched. Per germline, CDR1 LNHDA and CDR2 SQIVND (reference sequence). CDR3 size: 15 residues. CDR3 residues: CASSATGPAYNEQFF. The DNA of the CDR3 is TGTGCCAGTAGCGCGACAGGGCCCGCCTACAATGAGCAGTTCTTC.

V and J are TRBV7-2 and TRBJ2-7; 8 positions match TRBD1. The V and J ends lost 5 bases and 0 bases, in that order; junction bases with no gene match: 6. Germline V lookup: CDR1 SGHTA, CDR2 FQGNSA. The CDR3 has 15 amino acids. The chain's CDR3 is CASSGRDRRSYEQYF. In DNA form, the CDR3 reads TGTGCCAGCAGCGGCCGGGACAGGCGCTCCTACGAGCAGTACTTC.

As to this clone: In the same sample, other DNA sequences code for this CDR3. The CDR3 protein is CASSTNTEAFF. CDR3 DNA sequence: TGTGCCAGCAGTACCAACACTGAAGCTTTCTTT. The chain links TRBV28 to TRBJ1-1; D remains unclear. CDR1 and CDR2 (germline): MDHEN, SYDVKM. Trimming took 5 bases from V and 2 from J, leaving 3 bases between them. There are 11 residues in the CDR3. Drawing the rest from reference TRBV28 and TRBJ1-1, the complete variable domain is DVKVTQSSRYLVKRTGEKVFLECVQDMDHENMFWYRQDPGLGLRLIYFSYDVKMKEKGDIPEGYSVSREKKERFSLILESASTNQTSMYLCASSTNTEAFFGQGTRLTVV.

This chain joins TRBV11-2 and TRBJ2-1, with 8 bases aligning to TRBD2. CDR1 is SGHAT, CDR2 FQNNGV, per germline. The CDR3 spans 16 residues. The V gene end was trimmed by 5 bases and the J gene end by 1 base; junction bases not matched to a gene: 7. The CDR3 here is CASSSTGGPSYNEQFF. In DNA, the CDR3 is TGTGCCAGCAGCAGCACGGGAGGGCCGTCCTACAATGAGCAGTTCTTC.

The chain joins TRBV11-2 to TRBJ1-5; 9 nucleotides match TRBD1. The J segment lost 3 bases and the V segment lost 1 base, leaving 1 base of the junction unmatched. Germline V lookup: CDR1 SGHAT, CDR2 FQNNGV. The CDR3 totals 15 residues. DNA of the CDR3: TGTGCCAGCAGCTTAGGGGACAGGGCCAATCAGCCCCAGCATTTT. Encoded protein: CASSLGDRANQPQHF.

V usage is TRBV5-1 and J usage is TRBJ2-7; the D gene is possibly TRBD1 (6 bases). The V end lost 0 bases, the J end lost 0 bases, and 10 bases lay between the germline ends. CDR1 and CDR2 from the germline V gene are SGHRS and YFSETQ. The CDR3 covers 15 residues. The CDR3 loop reads CASSLGWDTSYEQYF. CDR3 nucleotides: TGCGCCAGCAGCTTGGGTTGGGACACCTCCTACGAGCAGTACTTC.

V is TRBV9 and J is TRBJ2-5; D is perhaps TRBD2 (5 bases). The J call may be wrong; the DNA end is better matched by TRBJ2-7. The germline gives CDR1 SGDLS, CDR2 YYNGEE. The CDR3 extends over 14 amino acids. The CDR3 sequence is CASSAGLTSYEQYF. In DNA, the CDR3 is TGTGCCAGCAGCGCAGGACTCACATCCTACGAGCAGTACTTC.

As to this clone: The junction does not match germline at one end; this may be a read error. This chain uses TRBV2 with TRBJ2-1; no definite D call. Germline V gene sequence: CDR1 SNHLY, CDR2 FYNNEI. The CDR3 contains 13 residues. CDR3 sequence reads: CASREDSYNEQFF. In DNA, the CDR3 is TGTGCCAGCAGGGAAGACTCCTACAATGAGCAGTTCTTC.

This clone appeared a single time. V usage is TRBV7-9 and J usage is TRBJ1-2; D gene ambiguous. The CDR3 contains 15 residues. V lost 6 bases and J 4 bases, leaving 18 bases between the germline ends. CDR1 is SEHNR, CDR2 FQNEAQ, per germline (reference sequence). The CDR3 region has the DNA TGTGCCAGCAGTCAAGACCCACGGACTAGCTATGGCTACACCTTC. Protein product: CASSQDPRTSYGYTF.

This clone has just one count. This sample includes further DNA sequences coding for the same CDR3. V is TRBV19 and J is TRBJ1-4, with 7 nucleotides matching TRBD1. Germline V lookup: CDR1 LNHDA, CDR2 SQIVND (reference sequence). The V and J ends lost 6 bases and 4 bases, in that order; junction bases with no gene match: 2. The CDR3 runs to 13 residues. The CDR3 sequence is CASSRGINEKLFF. CDR3 DNA: TGTGCCAGTAGCAGGGGGATTAATGAAAAACTGTTTTTT.

V is TRBV5-1 and J is TRBJ2-3, with 7 bases fitting TRBD2. The ends lost 5 bases at V and 5 bases at J; junction bases unmatched: 2. Germline CDR1 is SGHRS and CDR2 is YFSETQ. This CDR3 comprises 12 residues. Here the CDR3 DNA reads TGCGCCAGCAGACGGGGGGAAGATACGCAGTATTTT. Protein: CASRRGEDTQYF. The whole variable domain, filled in from reference TRBV5-1 and TRBJ2-3, reads KAGVTQTPRYLIKTRGQQVTLSCSPISGHRSVSWYQQTPGQGLQFLFEYFSETQRNKGNFPGRFSGRQFSNSRSEMNVSTLELGDSALYLCASRRGEDTQYFGPGTRLTVL.

This clone was seen just once. The same CDR3 also results from other DNA sequences found in this sample. The chain uses TRBV5-1 and TRBJ1-5; D ambiguous. The CDR3 is 15 residues long. Trimming took 0 bases from V and 3 from J, leaving 10 bases between them. Germline CDR1 SGHRS, CDR2 YFSETQ. DNA for the CDR3: TGCGCCAGCAGCTTGGGGGGTCAGACCAATCAGCCCCAGCATTTT. Its protein is CASSLGGQTNQPQHF.

The J gene is TRBJ2-3, the V gene TRBV11-2; 9 bases map to TRBD1. V lost 4 bases to trimming and J lost 4 bases; unmatched junction nucleotides: 6. Germline CDR1 and CDR2: SGHAT and FQNNGV. The CDR3 totals 15 residues. DNA for the CDR3: TGTGCCAGCAGCTCAACAGGGGGCGCCGCAGATACGCAGTATTTT. Its translation: CASSSTGGAADTQYF.

Comments on this clone: The junction and the germline gene differ at one end; a read error may be behind it. This chain links TRBV5-5 with TRBJ1-1; no reliable D call. CDR1 SGHKS and CDR2 YYEKEE come from the germline V gene (reference sequence). This CDR3 comprises 16 residues. The CDR3 DNA reads TGTGCCAGCAGTTTGGGTCCTGGACGCATGAACACTGAAGCTTTCTTT. Encoded protein: CASSLGPGRMNTEAFF. Complete variable domain (other parts from reference TRBV5-5 and TRBJ1-1): DAGVTQSPTHLIKTRGQQVTLRCSPISGHKSVSWYQQVLGQGPQFIFQYYEKEERGRGNFPDRFSARQFPNYSSELNVNALLLGDSALYLCASSLGPGRMNTEAFFGQGTRLTVV.

This clone has a handful of counts. The rearrangement joins TRBV6-1 to TRBJ2-7; 8 bases are a match to TRBD2. Trimming removed 2 bases from V and 0 bases from J; junction bases left unmatched: 12. CDR3 length: 18 amino acids. In germline, CDR1 is MNHNS, CDR2 SASEGT. Written as DNA, the CDR3 is TGTGCCAGCAGTGAATTAGGTCTATTCGGGAGGGCCTCCTACGAGCAGTACTTC. Translating it yields CASSELGLFGRASYEQYF.